This T cell receptor (beta chain) stems from a study of shared clonotypes between healthy human individuals. Per the germline V gene, CDR1 is MDHEN and CDR2 is SYDVKM. The V and J ends lost 6 bases and 1 base, in that order; junction bases with no gene match: 9. The CDR3 has 15 amino acids. The sorted-subset replicate PCRs were given 200 ng DNA, which is tens of thousands of T cell genomes. Generated by immunoSEQ multiplex PCR, the TCRdb table keeps only in-frame clones and is missing some. The data hold roughly 680,000 clones, with just under 75% observed a single time. The sample comprised memory CD4+ T cells sorted from blood. Sample subset: CD45RA-negative fraction. The origin of this receptor is a woman aged 25 to 39 in good health. The J gene is TRBJ2-7, the V gene TRBV28; 7 nucleotides align to TRBD1. CDR3 sequence: CASSLQGYRSYEQYF. DNA for the CDR3: TGTGCCAGCAGCCTACAGGGGTACAGGTCCTACGAGCAGTACTTC.